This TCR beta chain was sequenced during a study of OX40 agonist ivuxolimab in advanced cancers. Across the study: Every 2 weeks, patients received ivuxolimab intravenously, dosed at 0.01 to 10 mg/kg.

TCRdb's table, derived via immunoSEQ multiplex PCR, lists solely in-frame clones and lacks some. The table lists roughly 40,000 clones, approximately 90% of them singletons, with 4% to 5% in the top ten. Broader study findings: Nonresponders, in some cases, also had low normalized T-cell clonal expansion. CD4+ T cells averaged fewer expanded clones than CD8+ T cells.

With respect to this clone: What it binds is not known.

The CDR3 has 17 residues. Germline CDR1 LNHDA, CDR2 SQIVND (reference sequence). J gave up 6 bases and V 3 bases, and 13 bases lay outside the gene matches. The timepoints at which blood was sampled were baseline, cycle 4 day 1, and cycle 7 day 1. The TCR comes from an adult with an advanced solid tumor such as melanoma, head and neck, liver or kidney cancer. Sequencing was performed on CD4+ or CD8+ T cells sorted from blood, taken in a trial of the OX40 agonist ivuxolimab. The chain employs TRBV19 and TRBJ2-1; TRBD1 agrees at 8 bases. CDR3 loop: CASSIMLGQGAANEQFF. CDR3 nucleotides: TGTGCCAGTAGTATTATGTTAGGTCAGGGGGCCGCCAATGAGCAGTTCTTC.